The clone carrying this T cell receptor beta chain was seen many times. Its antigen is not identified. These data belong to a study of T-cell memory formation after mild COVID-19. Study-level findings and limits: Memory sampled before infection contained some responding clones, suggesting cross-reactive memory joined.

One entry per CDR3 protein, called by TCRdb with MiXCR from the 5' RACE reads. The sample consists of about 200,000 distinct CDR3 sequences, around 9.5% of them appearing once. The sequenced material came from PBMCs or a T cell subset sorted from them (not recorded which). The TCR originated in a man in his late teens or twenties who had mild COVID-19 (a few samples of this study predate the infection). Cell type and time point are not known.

CDR3 loop: CASSLTPEAGGALHF. The CDR3 nucleotides are TGTGCCAGCAGCTTAACCCCCGAGGCCGGAGGGGCCCTCCACTTT. V gene TRBV7-2 combines with J gene TRBJ1-6, with D maybe TRBD1 (5 bases). The CDR3 is made up of 15 amino acids. Trimming removed 2 bases from V and 14 bases from J, with 19 bases in between. CDR1 is SGHTA and CDR2 is FQGNSA in the germline V gene.